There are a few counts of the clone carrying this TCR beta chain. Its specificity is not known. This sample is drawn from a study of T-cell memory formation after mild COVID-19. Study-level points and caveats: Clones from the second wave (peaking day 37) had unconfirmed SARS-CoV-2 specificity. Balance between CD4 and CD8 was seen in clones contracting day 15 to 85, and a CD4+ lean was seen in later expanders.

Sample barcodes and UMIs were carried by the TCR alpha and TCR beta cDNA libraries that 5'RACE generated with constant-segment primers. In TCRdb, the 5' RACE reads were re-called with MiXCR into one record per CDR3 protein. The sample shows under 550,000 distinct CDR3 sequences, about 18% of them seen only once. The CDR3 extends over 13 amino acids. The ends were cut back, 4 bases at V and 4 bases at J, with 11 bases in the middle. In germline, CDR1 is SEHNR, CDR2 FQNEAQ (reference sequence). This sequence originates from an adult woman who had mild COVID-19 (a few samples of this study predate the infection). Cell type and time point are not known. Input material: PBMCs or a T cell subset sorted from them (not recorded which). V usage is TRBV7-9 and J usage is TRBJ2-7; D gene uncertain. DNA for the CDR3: TGTGCCAGCAGCTCGCACAGTCAATACGAGCAGTACTTC. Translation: CASSSHSQYEQYF.